These 2 T cell receptor beta chains were sequenced from one sample in a study of blood T cell repertoires in COVID-19. Only in-frame clones appear in the TCRdb table, and some are missing; sequencing was by immunoSEQ multiplex PCR. The data contain approximately 190,000 clones, roughly 84% of them singletons. Sequencing used peripheral blood. These receptors came from a woman in her forties who had recovered from COVID-19.

The chain joins TRBV6-5 to TRBJ1-4, with D possibly being TRBD1 (6 bases). The V gene's germline CDR1 is MNHEY and CDR2 SVGAGI. The length of the CDR3 is 14 residues. Trimming pared 6 bases from V and 0 bases from J, leaving 8 bases between. CDR3 DNA sequence: TGTGCCAGCAGGGACAGTGCAACTAATGAAAAACTGTTTTTT. It translates to CASRDSATNEKLFF.

The chain combines TRBV7-8 with TRBJ2-1, with unresolved D. In germline, CDR1 is SGHVS, CDR2 FQNEAQ. Trimming left V 1 base short and J 10 bases short, with 17 bases between. CDR3 size: 15 residues. CDR3 sequence reads: CASSLEPTKTIEQFF. The CDR3 coding sequence is TGTGCCAGCAGCTTAGAGCCCACCAAGACAATAGAGCAGTTCTTC.